What follows describes a single T cell receptor (beta chain). In the original analysis: Estimation of nucleated cell counts relied on the amplification of reference gene primers. TCRdb's table, derived via immunoSEQ multiplex PCR, lists solely in-frame clones and lacks some. V and J calls and clone size are given by that table; D and trimming were obtained from the DNA. The sample contains around 100,000 clones, 80% to 90% of which appear only once. The record originates from a study of blood T cell repertoires in COVID-19. The overall study: Specimens from acute and convalescent COVID-19 originated in the United States, Italy and Spain. PBMCs, B-cell-depleted T cells, or T cells provided the cDNA or gDNA that made up the material.

Germline CDR1 KGHSH, CDR2 LQKENI. V gave up 3 bases and J gave up 8 bases; unmatched junction bases: 4. The CDR3 loop spans 14 amino acids. This receptor was identified in a woman older than 75 with acute or convalescent COVID-19. This chain uses TRBV18 with TRBJ1-2; 12 bases are shared with TRBD1. Sample: peripheral blood. The CDR3 loop is CASSPLGTGGGYTF. CDR3 nucleotide sequence: TGTGCCAGCTCACCTTTAGGGACAGGGGGCGGCTACACCTTC.